This passage covers 15 T cell receptor beta chains from one sample sequenced in a study of T-cell memory formation after mild COVID-19. TCRdb called the 5' RACE reads again in MiXCR, with one record for every CDR3 protein. The sample includes hundreds of thousands of distinct CDR3 sequences, roughly 15% of them seen just once. The sample comprised PBMCs or a T cell subset sorted from them (not recorded which). Receptors were obtained from a man younger than 35 who had mild COVID-19 (a few samples of this study predate the infection). Cell type and time point are not known.

This clonotype was counted a few times. This sequence joins TRBV7-3 and TRBJ2-2; TRBD2 matches 9 bases. The trim removed 5 bases at V and 5 bases at J, leaving 9 bases unmatched. The CDR3 runs to 16 residues. Germline V gene sequence: CDR1 SGHTA, CDR2 FQGTGA. The CDR3: CASSPGLAHETGELFF. In nucleotides, the CDR3 is TGTGCCAGCAGCCCCGGACTAGCGCACGAGACCGGGGAGCTGTTTTTT.

This clonotype came up many times. V usage is TRBV20-1 and J usage is TRBJ2-1, with 10 bases aligning to TRBD1. Germline V gene sequence: CDR1 DFQATT, CDR2 SNEGSKA (reference sequence). The CDR3 has 16 residues. With 6 bases clipped from V and 4 bases from J, the junction kept 12 bases outside the gene matches. CDR3 loop: CSALNPGTGEYNEQFF. CDR3 DNA sequence: TGCAGTGCCTTGAACCCCGGGACAGGGGAATACAATGAGCAGTTCTTC.

This clonotype was detected ten times or more. V usage is TRBV6-5 and J usage is TRBJ1-6; perhaps TRBD1 as D (5 bases). This CDR3 is 14 amino acids long. The germline CDR1 and CDR2 sequences are MNHEY and SVGAGI. Trimming took 11 bases from V and 2 from J, leaving 13 bases between them. The CDR3 nucleotides read TGTGCCGGCTCTGAGACAGCCTATAATTCACCCCTCCACTTT. Translated: CAGSETAYNSPLHF.

This clonotype was detected only a few times. The chain employs TRBV5-1 and TRBJ1-2; 9 bases fit TRBD1. The CDR3 is 14 residues long. The trim removed 5 bases at V and 4 bases at J, leaving 6 bases unmatched. Germline V gene lookup returns CDR1 SGHRS and CDR2 YFSETQ. The CDR3 reads CASSSDRGAYGYTF. CDR3 sequence (DNA): TGCGCCAGCAGTTCGGACAGGGGTGCCTATGGCTACACCTTC.

This clonotype was counted between two and nine times. The chain joins TRBV5-1 to TRBJ1-1, with 7 positions matching TRBD1. With V trimmed by 1 base and J by 7 bases, 4 bases remained unmatched. Germline CDR1 is SGHRS and CDR2 is YFSETQ. The CDR3 contains 13 residues. The CDR3 DNA reads as TGCGCCAGCAGCTTGAGCCCAGGGGGTGAAGCTTTCTTT. Residues: CASSLSPGGEAFF.

The chain uses TRBV25-1 and TRBJ2-5, with 7 bases identical to TRBD1. Germline V gene data show CDR1 as MGHDK and CDR2 as SYGVNS. CDR3 length: 13 amino acids. J gave up 5 bases and V 5 bases, and 5 bases lay outside the gene matches. The CDR3 is CASSLTGAETQYF. CDR3 DNA sequence: TGTGCCAGCAGTTTAACAGGGGCCGAGACCCAGTACTTC. Full variable domain (rest looked up from reference TRBV25-1 and TRBJ2-5): EADIYQTPRYLVIGTGKKITLECSQTMGHDKMYWYQQDPGMELHLIHYSYGVNSTEKGDLSSESTVSRIRTEHFPLTLESARPSHTSQYLCASSLTGAETQYFGPGTRLLVL.

This clonotype has more than one count but fewer than ten. This chain connects TRBV10-3 to TRBJ2-7; no clear D gene. V lost 6 bases and J lost 0, with 15 bases in between. The CDR3 is 15 amino acids. Germline CDR1 reads ENHRY; CDR2 reads SYGVKD. DNA of the CDR3: TGTGCCATCAGCCCCCGGACCAGAAGCTCCTACGAGCAGTACTTC. Protein sequence: CAISPRTRSSYEQYF.

The chain joins TRBV7-2 to TRBJ1-6; a possible D gene is TRBD1 (6 bases). Germline V CDR1 and CDR2: SGHTA, FQGNSA. CDR3 length: 15 residues. V dropped 1 base and J dropped 10 bases, with 14 bases sitting between them. The CDR3 bases are TGTGCCAGCAGCTTAGAGGGGGTTGGAGGGTCACCCCTCCACTTT. Its protein product is CASSLEGVGGSPLHF. Based on the CDR3 plus reference TRBV7-2 and TRBJ1-6, the full variable domain is GAGVSQSPSNKVTEKGKDVELRCDPISGHTALYWYRQSLGQGLEFLIYFQGNSAPDKSGLPSDRFSAERTGGSVSTLTIQRTQQEDSAVYLCASSLEGVGGSPLHFGNGTRLTVT.

This chain links TRBV20-1 with TRBJ1-4, with D perhaps TRBD1 (5 bases). Trimming cost V 6 bases and J 0 bases, with 14 bases left between them. CDR3 length: 15 amino acids. CDR1 DFQATT and CDR2 SNEGSKA come from the germline V gene (reference sequence). For the CDR3, the DNA is TGCAGTGCCATAAGGGGTATGGCAACTAATGAAAAACTGTTTTTT. The encoded protein is CSAIRGMATNEKLFF.

This clonotype was detected a few times. The chain recombines TRBV29-1 with TRBJ2-3, with D perhaps TRBD2 (5 bases). V gave up 6 bases and J gave up 2 bases, with 9 bases separating them. CDR1 and CDR2 (germline): SQVTM, ANQGSEA. The CDR3 has 12 amino acids. The CDR3 DNA sequence: TGCAGCGTCTGGACTGTCACAGATACGCAGTATTTT. It codes for CSVWTVTDTQYF.

The chain uses TRBV4-2 and TRBJ1-2, with 7 bases aligning to TRBD1. CDR1 and CDR2 (germline): LGHNA, YNFKEQ. After removal of 0 bases from V and 3 bases from J, the junction contained 7 bases not matched to a gene. The CDR3 is 16 amino acids. DNA of the CDR3: TGTGCCAGCAGCCAAGAGTACAGGGGATCCGACTATGGCTACACCTTC. This encodes CASSQEYRGSDYGYTF.

In its sample, this clonotype was seen a few times. The genes are TRBV30 and TRBJ2-5; D possibly corresponds to TRBD2 (7 bases). Trimming shortened V by 0 bases and J by 5 bases, and 16 bases separated the two germline ends. CDR3 length: 15 residues. Germline values: CDR1 GTSNPN, CDR2 SVGIG (reference sequence). Here the CDR3 DNA reads TGTGCCTGGAGTGTCGTGGGGGGGCCATGGGAGACCCAGTACTTC. The encoded protein is CAWSVVGGPWETQYF.

The rearrangement uses TRBV6-6 and TRBJ2-5; D uncertain. Trimming shortened V by 0 bases and J by 7 bases, and 6 bases separated the two germline ends. This CDR3 region has 12 residues. Germline values: CDR1 MNHNY, CDR2 SVGAGI (reference sequence). CDR3 sequence: CASSYSPGTQYF. The CDR3 DNA sequence: TGTGCCAGCAGTTACTCGCCCGGGACCCAGTACTTC.

This clonotype came up a few times. This sequence joins TRBV6-5 and TRBJ2-7; D unclear. V was shortened by 2 bases and J by 6 bases, with 14 bases between the two germline ends. The V gene's germline CDR1 is MNHEY and CDR2 SVGAGI. The CDR3 loop spans 14 amino acids. The CDR3, as DNA: TGTGCCAGCAGTTACAGATTAGCCCAGCGCGAGCAGTACTTC. Amino acids: CASSYRLAQREQYF.

This clonotype was seen only a few times. The chain employs TRBV20-1 and TRBJ1-2; no definite D call. Germline CDR1 reads DFQATT; CDR2 reads SNEGSKA (reference sequence). V lost 1 base, J lost 1 base, and 13 bases lay in between. The CDR3 sequence is 15 residues long. The CDR3 region is CSARGAGRFNYGYTF. The CDR3 DNA reads TGCAGTGCTAGAGGCGCCGGACGGTTTAACTATGGCTACACCTTC.